These T cell receptor beta chains were read from a single sample in a study of breast tumors, draining lymph nodes, adjacent tissues. MiXCR was run by TCRdb on the multiplex PCR reads, yielding one entry per CDR3 protein. The table has 85,000 to 130,000 distinct CDR3 sequences, approximately 21% seen once. Sequences were obtained from axillary lymph node tissue. Source of these receptors: a female donor with breast cancer. Some clones in this sample may be carry-over from other donors' samples. Each CDR3 is given with its conserved first and last residue. Only part of the rows carry a size: once, few, many, or a class if the clone is expanded.

len,j_gene,abundance,v_gene,CDR3aa
12,TRBJ1-4,NA,TRBV19,CANRGPNEKLFF
13,TRBJ2-2,many,TRBV10-1,CASSVLRTGELFF
17,TRBJ1-5,many,TRBV10-3,CAISETGSGTGNQPQHF
17,TRBJ2-2,NA,TRBV4-1,CASSQDPGRSNTGELFF
16,TRBJ1-4,many,TRBV25-1,CASSVAGLVTNEKLFF
20,TRBJ1-4,many,TRBV7-6,CASSFQRWRGKASTNEKLFF
17,TRBJ1-4,few,TRBV19,CASSIVRGTGGFEKLFF
17,TRBJ2-3,many,TRBV29-1,CSVEDGGFEASTDTQYF
15,NA,NA,TRBV5-1,CASSKLAGGTDTQHF
16,TRBJ2-1,NA,TRBV30,CDWSSDVCSSDLEQFF
15,TRBJ1-2,many,TRBV2,CASSEVRLPNYGYTF
13,TRBJ1-4,many,TRBV19,CASSMGAGEKLFF
16,TRBJ2-1,many,TRBV7-3,CASSLFDRVKSNEQFF
15,TRBJ1-2,many,TRBV25-1,CASGTGGAPNYGYTF
15,TRBJ1-2,many,TRBV5-8,CASSTDRGVNYGYTF
16,TRBJ2-3,few,TRBV6-4,CASSDSNPYDTDTQYF
15,TRBJ2-3,many,TRBV2,CASSEQGASTDTQYF
13,TRBJ1-4,many,TRBV6-5,CASSSDSHEKLFF
16,TRBJ1-2,many,TRBV4-1,CASSPRQGFTWYGYTF
13,TRBJ1-2,many,TRBV20-1,CSARDRVGGGYTF
13,TRBJ2-5,many,TRBV12-3/TRBV12-4,CASSKLVRETQYF
17,TRBJ1-2,many,TRBV10-3,CAISEKGGQGAFYGYTF
15,TRBJ1-2,many,TRBV24-1,CATSDSQGFNYGYTF
17,TRBJ2-1,many,TRBV5-6,CASSSTLGSPIYNEQFF
15,TRBJ2-5,many,TRBV20-1,CSASGLAGGGETQYF
14,TRBJ2-1,many,TRBV2,CASSEALRGNEQFF
15,TRBJ1-3,many,TRBV9,CASSVGTVPGNTIYF
14,TRBJ1-2,many,TRBV6-2/TRBV6-3,CASSPQGTNYGYTF
12,TRBJ1-5,NA,TRBV12-3/TRBV12-4,CASSPRNQPPHF
14,TRBJ2-7,many,TRBV5-1,CASSPGTGLNEQYF
18,TRBJ2-7,NA,TRBV7-3,CASSSGQGPSDANYEQYF
14,TRBJ2-2,NA,TRBV20-1,CSADSVSNTRELFF
15,TRBJ2-7,NA,TRBV7-6,CASSAVIAGVAEQYF
19,TRBJ2-7,many,TRBV4-1,CASSQEGASGALDVHEQYF
16,TRBJ2-1,many,TRBV15,CATSRARGTEYNEQFF
14,TRBJ2-1,many,TRBV11-1,CASSLNTPYNEQFF
15,TRBJ2-7,many,TRBV3-1,CASSQGLGQTYEQYF
15,TRBJ2-7,NA,TRBV3-1,CASSLVAGLGYEQYF
13,TRBJ2-5,many,TRBV7-9,CASSLAQLETQYF
14,TRBJ1-2,many,TRBV6-1,CASIRDGDSYGYTF
16,TRBJ1-2,NA,TRBV3-1,CASSPFRDSYIYGYTF
16,TRBJ2-1,many,TRBV5-8,CASSSKTRRSYNEQFF
14,TRBJ2-3,NA,TRBV5-1,CASSPGQGGDTQYF
15,TRBJ2-7,NA,TRBV20-1,CSATPLSDLSYEQYF